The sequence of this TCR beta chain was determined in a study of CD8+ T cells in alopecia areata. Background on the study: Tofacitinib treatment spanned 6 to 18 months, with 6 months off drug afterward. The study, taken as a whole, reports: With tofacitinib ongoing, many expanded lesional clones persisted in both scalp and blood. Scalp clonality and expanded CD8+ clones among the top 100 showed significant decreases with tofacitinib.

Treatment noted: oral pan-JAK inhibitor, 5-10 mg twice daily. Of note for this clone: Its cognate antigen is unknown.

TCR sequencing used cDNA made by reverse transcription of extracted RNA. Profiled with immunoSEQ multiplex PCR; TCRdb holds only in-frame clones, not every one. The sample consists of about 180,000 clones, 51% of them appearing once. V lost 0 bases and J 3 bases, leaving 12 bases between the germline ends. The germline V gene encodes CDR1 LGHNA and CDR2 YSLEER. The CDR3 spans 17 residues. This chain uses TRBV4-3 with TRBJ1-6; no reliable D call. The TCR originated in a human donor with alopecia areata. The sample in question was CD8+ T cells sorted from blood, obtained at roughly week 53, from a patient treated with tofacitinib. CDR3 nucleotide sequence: TGCGCCAGCAGCCAAGACCAGACCAGCGACTATAATTCACCCCTCCACTTT. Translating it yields CASSQDQTSDYNSPLHF.